One and the same sample provided the 8 T cell receptor beta chains below, sequenced in a study of T cells after yellow fever vaccination. TCRdb reprocessed the 5' RACE reads via MiXCR and lists one record per CDR3 protein. The data hold hundreds of thousands of distinct CDR3 sequences, with about 13% observed a single time. The sequences come from PBMCs, collected on the day of the yellow fever booster vaccination. These receptors were taken from a man younger than 40 who received the YFV17D yellow fever vaccine.

With respect to this clonotype: One end of the junction varies from germline; a read error may be responsible. The rearrangement links TRBV7-2 to TRBJ2-1; D unresolved. This CDR3 spans 14 amino acids. Germline V lookup: CDR1 SGHTA, CDR2 FQGNSA. The CDR3 reads CASSLDISYTEQFF. Here the CDR3 DNA reads TGTGCCAGCAGCTTAGATATCTCTTACACTGAGCAGTTCTTC. The whole variable domain, remainder taken from reference TRBV7-2 and TRBJ2-1, is GAGVSQSPSNKVTEKGKDVELRCDPISGHTALYWYRQSLGQGLEFLIYFQGNSAPDKSGLPSDRFSAERTGGSVSTLTIQRTQQEDSAVYLCASSLDISYTEQFFGPGTRLTVL.

The table lists this clonotype with many counts. The chain links TRBV7-8 to TRBJ2-7; D remains unclear. This CDR3 is 13 amino acids long. CDR1 is SGHVS and CDR2 is FQNEAQ in the germline V gene. V shed 4 bases and J shed 3 bases, with 10 bases lying between them. Here the CDR3 reads CASSYLDHYEQYF. CDR3 bases: TGTGCCAGCAGCTACTTGGACCACTACGAGCAGTACTTC.

In this sample, this clonotype turned up many times. The V call is TRBV7-2, the J call TRBJ2-7; D gene ambiguous. Germline assignment: CDR1 SGHTA and CDR2 FQGNSA. The CDR3 runs 14 residues. Trimming cost V 1 base and J 3 bases, with 10 bases left between them. The CDR3: CASSLGGVSYEQYF. The CDR3 region has the DNA TGTGCCAGCAGCTTAGGAGGAGTCAGCTACGAGCAGTACTTC.

A word on this clonotype: A single base separates this from a much larger clone, so it may be a read error. This CDR3 fails to terminate in the conserved phenylalanine or tryptophan, so it likely reflects a read error. The chain joins TRBV12-3 or TRBV12-4 to TRBJ2-1; 7 bases match TRBD2. Trimming at V came to 1 base and at J to 2 bases, leaving 2 bases not matched to a gene. The length of the CDR3 is 15 residues. The CDR3 DNA is TGTGCCAGCAGTTTAGATGCGGGAGCCTACAATGAGCAGTTCCTC. This translates into CASSLDAGAYNEQFL.

In its sample, this clonotype was seen a few times. The CDR3 here is CSARGGASKYEQYF. The CDR3 DNA sequence: TGCAGTGCTAGAGGGGGGGCGAGCAAGTACGAGCAGTACTTC. The chain combines TRBV20-1 with TRBJ2-7, with D perhaps given as TRBD1 or TRBD2 (6 bases each). The CDR3 consists of 14 residues. Trimming took off 1 base at V and 4 bases at J, with 14 bases between the two ends. The germline CDR1 and CDR2 sequences are DFQATT and SNEGSKA (reference sequence).

The chain combines TRBV7-2 with TRBJ1-2; possible D gene TRBD1, 6 bases. Trimming cost V 0 bases and J 4 bases, with 9 bases left between them. The CDR3 consists of 14 residues. Per germline, CDR1 SGHTA and CDR2 FQGNSA. The CDR3 nucleotides are TGTGCCAGCAGCTTAGCATCAGGGGCCTATGGCTACACCTTC. The encoded protein is CASSLASGAYGYTF.

Ten or more counts support this clonotype. This rearrangement joins TRBV27 to TRBJ2-7; TRBD2 matches 8 bases. Per germline, CDR1 MNHEY and CDR2 SMNVEV (reference sequence). The CDR3 is 15 residues long. V shed 6 bases, J shed 2 bases, and the junction held 9 bases outside the gene matches. In nucleotides, the CDR3 is TGTGCCAGCAGAATCCTAGCGGGCTCCGCCTACGAGCAGTACTTC. Translated: CASRILAGSAYEQYF.

The chain uses TRBV11-3 and TRBJ1-2, with a tentative D call TRBD1 (5 bases). From germline, CDR1 is SGHNT and CDR2 YENEEA. This CDR3 contains 15 residues. Trimming stripped 6 bases from V and 9 bases from J, with 23 bases between. For the CDR3, the DNA is TGTGCCAGCAGTCCCTGTCTGTCCCAGGGCAAGAGCTACACCTTC. Translating it yields CASSPCLSQGKSYTF.